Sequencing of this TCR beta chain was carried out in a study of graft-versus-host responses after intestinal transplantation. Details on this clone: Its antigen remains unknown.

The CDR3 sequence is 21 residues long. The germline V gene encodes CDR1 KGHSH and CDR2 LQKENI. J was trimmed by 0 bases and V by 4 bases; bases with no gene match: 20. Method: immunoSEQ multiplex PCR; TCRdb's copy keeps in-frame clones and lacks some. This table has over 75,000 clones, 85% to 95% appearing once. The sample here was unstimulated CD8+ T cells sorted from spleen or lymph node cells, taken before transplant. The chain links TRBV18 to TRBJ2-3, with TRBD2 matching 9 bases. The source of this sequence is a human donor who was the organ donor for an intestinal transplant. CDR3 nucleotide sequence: TGTGCCAGCTCACTATCCGGGACTAGCCAGGGAATTGTCCGTAGCACAGATACGCAGTATTTT. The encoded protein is CASSLSGTSQGIVRSTDTQYF.